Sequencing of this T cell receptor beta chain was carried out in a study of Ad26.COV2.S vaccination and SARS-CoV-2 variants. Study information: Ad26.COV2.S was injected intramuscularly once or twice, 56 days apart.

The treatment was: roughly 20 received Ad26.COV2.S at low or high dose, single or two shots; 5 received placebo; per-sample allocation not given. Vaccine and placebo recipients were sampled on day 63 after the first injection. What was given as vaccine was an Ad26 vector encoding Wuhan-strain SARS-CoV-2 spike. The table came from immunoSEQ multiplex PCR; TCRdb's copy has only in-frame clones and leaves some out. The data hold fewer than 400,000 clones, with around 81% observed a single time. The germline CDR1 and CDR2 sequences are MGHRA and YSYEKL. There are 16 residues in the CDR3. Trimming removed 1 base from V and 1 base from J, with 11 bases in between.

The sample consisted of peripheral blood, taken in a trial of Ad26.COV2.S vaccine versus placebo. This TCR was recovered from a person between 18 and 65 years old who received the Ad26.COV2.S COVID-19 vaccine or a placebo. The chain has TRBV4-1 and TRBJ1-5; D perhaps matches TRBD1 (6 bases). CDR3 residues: CASSQGQGQSNQPQHF. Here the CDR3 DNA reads TGCGCCAGCAGCCAAGGGCAAGGACAGAGCAATCAGCCCCAGCATTTT.